The 26 T cell receptor beta chains below come from one sample, sequenced in a study of T-cell memory formation after mild COVID-19. TCRdb reprocessed the 5' RACE reads via MiXCR and lists one record per CDR3 protein. In the table there are 450,000 to 650,000 distinct CDR3 sequences, roughly 20% of which are singletons. The sequenced material came from PBMCs or a T cell subset sorted from them (not recorded which). These receptors all stem from an adult woman who had mild COVID-19 (a few samples of this study predate the infection). Cell type and time point are not known.

The V and J genes are TRBV9 and TRBJ1-4; D remains ambiguous. CDR1 is SGDLS, CDR2 YYNGEE, per germline. The CDR3 contains 15 residues. V lost 1 base to trimming and J lost 8 bases, with 15 bases between them. The CDR3 sequence: CASSVSPLPGEKLFF. In nucleotides, the CDR3 is TGTGCCAGCAGCGTAAGTCCCCTCCCGGGGGAAAAACTGTTTTTT.

There are a few counts of this clonotype. The chain joins TRBV29-1 to TRBJ2-5, with 8 bases fitting TRBD2. J was trimmed by 2 bases and V by 1 base; bases with no gene match: 9. This CDR3 has 16 residues. Germline lookup yields CDR1 SQVTM and CDR2 ANQGSEA. For the CDR3, the DNA is TGCAGCGTTGAAGGGTGGCCTAGCGGGTTACAAGAGACCCAGTACTTC. Residues: CSVEGWPSGLQETQYF.

This clonotype was counted between two and nine times. The CDR3 loop is CSVAWTGVEETQYF. In nucleotides, the CDR3 is TGCAGCGTTGCCTGGACAGGGGTGGAAGAGACCCAGTACTTC. The genes are TRBV29-1 and TRBJ2-5; the match to TRBD1 covers 9 bases. Unmatched junction bases numbered 6, after V lost 4 bases and J lost 3 bases. This CDR3 has 14 residues. CDR1 SQVTM and CDR2 ANQGSEA come from the germline V gene.

This clonotype was seen only a few times. The gene calls are TRBV6-1 and TRBJ2-1; D not resolved. V was clipped by 4 bases and J by 5 bases, with 9 bases between them. CDR3 length: 13 amino acids. CDR1 and CDR2 from the germline V gene are MNHNS and SASEGT. The CDR3 DNA follows: TGTGCCAGCAGTGGACAAAGGAACAATGAGCAGTTCTTC. It is translated as CASSGQRNNEQFF.

The J gene is TRBJ2-7, the V gene TRBV19; 9 bases fit TRBD2. V gave up 6 bases and J gave up 1 base; unmatched junction bases: 10. The CDR3 is 16 amino acids. The V gene's germline CDR1 is LNHDA and CDR2 SQIVND (reference sequence). The CDR3 DNA sequence: TGTGCCAGTAGCCCCTCCGAGGGACTAGCATCCTACGAGCAGTACTTC. This codes for CASSPSEGLASYEQYF.

The CDR3: CSANSGRADTEAFF. In nucleotides, the CDR3 is TGCAGTGCGAATTCCGGACGGGCGGACACTGAAGCTTTCTTT. The chain uses TRBV20-1 and TRBJ1-1; the D is unclear. The length of the CDR3 is 14 residues. Trimming removed 6 bases from V and 3 bases from J, with 17 bases in between. CDR1 is DFQATT and CDR2 is SNEGSKA in the germline V gene (reference sequence).

The V and J genes are TRBV7-9 and TRBJ2-5; D gene ambiguous. Germline lookup yields CDR1 SEHNR and CDR2 FQNEAQ (reference sequence). V lost 5 bases and J 3 bases, leaving 4 bases between the germline ends. The CDR3 has 11 amino acids. The CDR3 sequence is CASSEKETQYF. CDR3 coding DNA: TGTGCCAGCAGCGAGAAAGAGACCCAGTACTTC.

The chain carries TRBV25-1 and TRBJ2-2, with D tentatively TRBD1 or TRBD2 (5 bases each). This CDR3 spans 14 amino acids. V gave up 5 bases and J gave up 3 bases, with 10 bases separating them. Germline V gene lookup returns CDR1 MGHDK and CDR2 SYGVNS. The CDR3 bases are TGTGCCAGCAGTCTTGTGGGGGACACCGGGGAGCTGTTTTTT. Its translation is CASSLVGDTGELFF.

A few counts support this clonotype. The J gene is TRBJ1-1, the V gene TRBV7-9; tentative D call: TRBD1 (5 bases). This CDR3 spans 16 amino acids. The V end was cut by 4 bases, the J end by 1 base, with 16 bases between. CDR1 and CDR2 (germline): SEHNR, FQNEAQ (reference sequence). CDR3 sequence reads: CASSSGGGGQNTEAFF. CDR3 DNA sequence: TGTGCCAGCAGCTCGGGGGGTGGCGGCCAGAACACTGAAGCTTTCTTT.

The genes are TRBV12-3 or TRBV12-4 and TRBJ2-5, with D unresolved. V dropped 0 bases and J dropped 1 base, with 12 bases sitting between them. The CDR3 has 16 residues. The CDR3 nucleotides are TGTGCCAGCAGTTTAGCGGTTTGGGGAAGCCAAGAGACCCAGTACTTC. Translation: CASSLAVWGSQETQYF.

This clonotype was detected a few times. The rearrangement uses TRBV7-8 and TRBJ2-5, with D perhaps being TRBD1 or TRBD2 (5 bases each). CDR1 and CDR2 from the germline V gene are SGHVS and FQNEAQ. The CDR3 loop spans 15 amino acids. The V and J ends lost 4 bases and 4 bases respectively, with 16 bases between them. This chain's CDR3 is CASSSTWGLGETQYF. The CDR3 bases are TGTGCCAGCAGCTCAACCTGGGGGTTAGGAGAGACCCAGTACTTC.

V gene TRBV7-9 combines with J gene TRBJ1-2; D gene unclear. This CDR3 region has 13 residues. The V gene's germline CDR1 is SEHNR and CDR2 FQNEAQ (reference sequence). V lost 0 bases, J lost 4 bases, and 6 bases lay in between. The DNA for the CDR3 is TGTGCCAGCAGCTTAGCGGCAGCCTATGGCTACACCTTC. Amino acids: CASSLAAAYGYTF.

This chain links TRBV7-9 with TRBJ1-2; 12 bases fit TRBD1. Germline V gene data show CDR1 as SEHNR and CDR2 as FQNEAQ (reference sequence). The CDR3 totals 14 residues. The ends lost 5 bases at V and 9 bases at J; junction bases unmatched: 7. CDR3 protein: CASSPGQGAESYTF. In nucleotides, the CDR3 is TGTGCCAGCAGCCCGGGACAGGGGGCGGAAAGCTACACCTTC.

DNA of the CDR3: TGTGCCAGCAGTTTCGGAGCCACCTACGAGCAGTACTTC. Translation: CASSFGATYEQYF. J is TRBJ2-7 and V is TRBV12-3 or TRBV12-4; D is uncertain. The CDR3 length is 13 residues. Trimming took 3 bases from V and 2 from J, leaving 8 bases between them.

This clonotype was detected ten times or more. J is TRBJ2-5 and V is TRBV7-9; D is possibly TRBD2 (5 bases). Trimming left V 6 bases short and J 0 bases short, with 11 bases between. The germline gives CDR1 SEHNR, CDR2 FQNEAQ (reference sequence). This CDR3 spans 14 amino acids. DNA for the CDR3: TGTGCCAGCAGTGGAGCGGCAAACCAAGAGACCCAGTACTTC. It yields the protein CASSGAANQETQYF.

The chain carries TRBV6-6 and TRBJ1-1; TRBD1 matches at 7 bases. Germline V gene data show CDR1 as MNHNY and CDR2 as SVGAGI (reference sequence). Trimming took 6 bases from V and 7 from J; bases not matched to a gene: 11. CDR3 length: 14 residues. CDR3 bases: TGTGCCAGCAGAACGACAGGGCCTTATTTTGAAGCTTTCTTT. This sequence encodes CASRTTGPYFEAFF.

V is TRBV20-1 and J is TRBJ2-3; perhaps D is TRBD1 or TRBD2 (6 bases each). The CDR3 has 16 amino acids. Trimming stripped 5 bases from V and 4 bases from J, with 22 bases between. Germline loops: CDR1 DFQATT, CDR2 SNEGSKA (reference sequence). CDR3 amino acids: CSAPGRGLIGADTQYF. The CDR3 DNA reads TGCAGTGCTCCCGGTCGGGGGCTGATTGGGGCAGATACGCAGTATTTT.

The chain combines TRBV27 with TRBJ1-1, with 7 bases matching TRBD1. The V gene end was trimmed by 3 bases and the J gene end by 0 bases; junction bases not matched to a gene: 4. Germline CDR1 reads MNHEY; CDR2 reads SMNVEV (reference sequence). This CDR3 region has 15 residues. This CDR3 is CASSLAQGLNTEAFF. CDR3 nucleotide sequence: TGTGCCAGCAGTTTGGCACAGGGGCTGAACACTGAAGCTTTCTTT.

CDR3 sequence: CASLGTDRETQYF. The CDR3 nucleotides are TGTGCCAGCTTAGGGACAGATCGGGAGACCCAGTACTTC. V gene TRBV18 combines with J gene TRBJ2-5; 7 bases agree with TRBD1. Germline values: CDR1 KGHSH, CDR2 LQKENI. The CDR3 extends over 13 amino acids. Germline trimming cut 7 bases from V and 5 bases from J; bases unmatched to any gene: 7.

This clonotype was seen just once. The chain has TRBV20-1 and TRBJ1-2; no reliable D call. Germline V lookup: CDR1 DFQATT, CDR2 SNEGSKA (reference sequence). V was shortened by 0 bases and J by 2 bases, with 22 bases between the two germline ends. The CDR3 is 18 amino acids. CDR3 nucleotide sequence: TGCAGTGCTAGAGATCCTTGGCAGGCGACCCTAGGGAACTATGGCTACACCTTC. Translation: CSARDPWQATLGNYGYTF.

This clonotype was seen more than once but under ten times. The chain joins TRBV27 to TRBJ1-4; D remains unclear. Deletions cut 4 bases from V and 4 bases from J, with 13 bases between. CDR1 is MNHEY and CDR2 is SMNVEV in the germline V gene (reference sequence). This CDR3 contains 15 residues. The CDR3 loop is CASSYATDNNEKLFF. CDR3 bases: TGTGCCAGCAGTTACGCTACAGATAATAATGAAAAACTGTTTTTT.

The V and J genes are TRBV12-5 and TRBJ2-3, with D hard to call. CDR1 and CDR2 from the germline V gene are LGHNT and FRNRAP. The CDR3 totals 12 residues. Trimming removed 2 bases from V and 4 bases from J, with 4 bases in between. The CDR3 sequence is CASGLSADTQYF. CDR3 coding DNA: TGTGCTAGTGGTTTGTCCGCAGATACGCAGTATTTT. The full variable domain, with the rest looked up from reference TRBV12-5 and TRBJ2-3, is DARVTQTPRHKVTEMGQEVTMRCQPILGHNTVFWYRQTMMQGLELLAYFRNRAPLDDSGMPKDRFSAEMPDATLATLKIQPSEPRDSAVYFCASGLSADTQYFGPGTRLTVL.

CDR3 sequence: CASSFYRDGIFF. The CDR3 bases are TGTGCCAGCAGCTTTTACCGGGACGGGATTTTTTTT. The V gene is TRBV7-2, the J gene TRBJ1-4, with D maybe TRBD1 (5 bases). Germline lookup yields CDR1 SGHTA and CDR2 FQGNSA. The V end lost 3 bases, the J end lost 17 bases, and 16 bases lay between the germline ends. The CDR3 contains 12 residues.

V is TRBV14 and J is TRBJ1-2, with 11 bases fitting TRBD1. CDR1 SGHDN and CDR2 FVKESK come from the germline V gene. The V segment lost 3 bases and the J segment 2 bases; nucleotides outside the gene matches: 5. The length of the CDR3 is 16 residues. The CDR3 DNA is TGTGCCAGCAGCCACTGGGACAGGGGGTTGAACTATGGCTACACCTTC. It codes for CASSHWDRGLNYGYTF.

A few counts support this clonotype. The gene calls are TRBV12-3 or TRBV12-4 and TRBJ1-3; no reliable D call. The CDR3 runs to 15 residues. V lost 5 bases and J 0 bases, leaving 11 bases between the germline ends. CDR3 in DNA: TGTGCCAGCAGTCCCGGCGTGGTCTCTGGAAACACCATATATTTT. This codes for CASSPGVVSGNTIYF.

This clonotype was counted a few times. In nucleotides, the CDR3 is TGTGCCAGCAGGGCCTCCGGGACTAGCGGGAGACTTTCCTCCTACGAGCAGTACTTC. This translates into CASRASGTSGRLSSYEQYF. This chain links TRBV12-3 or TRBV12-4 with TRBJ2-7; TRBD2 agrees at 14 bases. The CDR3 is 19 amino acids. V lost 6 bases to trimming and J lost 0 bases; unmatched junction nucleotides: 13.